This T cell receptor (beta chain) is drawn from a study of blood T cell repertoires in COVID-19. Overall study context: COVID-19 samples from acute and convalescent phases originated in the United States, Italy and Spain. In each case, the material was cDNA or gDNA derived from T cells, B-cell-depleted T cells, or PBMCs.

The CDR3 covers 15 residues. The J segment lost 6 bases and the V segment lost 6 bases, leaving 11 bases of the junction unmatched. Germline V gene sequence: CDR1 LNHDA, CDR2 SQIVND (reference sequence). The repertoire was sequenced with immunoSEQ multiplex PCR; TCRdb's copy has only in-frame clones and lacks some. The sample lists 200,000 to 250,000 clones; around 81% were seen once. This clone showed up just a few times. Seattle's cohort entered during active infection and was followed longitudinally. V gene TRBV19 combines with J gene TRBJ1-2; 9 bases are a match to TRBD1. This receptor was obtained from a woman older than 75 with COVID-19, enrolled during active disease. The sample taken for sequencing was peripheral blood. CDR3 in amino acids: CASSRTGTGTNGYTF. CDR3 bases: TGTGCCAGTAGCAGGACCGGGACAGGGACGAATGGCTACACCTTC.